Presented here are 26 T cell receptor beta chains from one specimen sequenced in a study of blood T cells in healthy people across ages. Together with a sample-barcoded 5' primer, a J-beta primer mix was included in a second PCR lasting about 7 to 12 cycles. Via MiXCR, TCRdb re-called the 5' RACE reads, giving one row per CDR3 protein. Of about 1.1 million distinct CDR3 sequences listed, under 40% are singletons. The sample consisted of blood. Every receptor here comes from a man between 18 and 29 years old in good health.

V usage is TRBV29-1 and J usage is TRBJ2-2, with D unresolved. The CDR3 length is 13 residues. The V gene's germline CDR1 is SQVTM and CDR2 ANQGSEA. V shed 4 bases and J shed 5 bases, with 11 bases lying between them. The DNA of the CDR3 is TGCAGCGTTGCCCCAATAATTACCGGGGAGCTGTTTTTT. This sequence encodes CSVAPIITGELFF.

In its sample, this clonotype was seen once. V and J are TRBV7-9 and TRBJ1-4, with D hard to call. V dropped 10 bases and J dropped 6 bases, with 15 bases sitting between them. In germline, CDR1 is SEHNR, CDR2 FQNEAQ (reference sequence). This CDR3 has 13 residues. The CDR3 nucleotides read TGTGCCATCCACGGGGAGAGGGATGAAAAACTGTTTTTT. Translation gives CAIHGERDEKLFF. Complete variable domain (other parts from reference TRBV7-9 and TRBJ1-4): DTGVSQNPRHKITKRGQNVTFRCDPISEHNRLYWYRQTLGQGPEFLTYFQNEAQLEKSRLLSDRFSAERPKGSFSTLEIQRTEQGDSAMYLCAIHGERDEKLFFGSGTQLSVL.

This chain joins TRBV6-2 or TRBV6-3 and TRBJ2-6; 8 bases are a match to TRBD1. Germline V CDR1 and CDR2: MNHEY, SVGEGT. The CDR3 runs 16 residues. The V segment lost 5 bases and the J segment 0 bases; nucleotides outside the gene matches: 3. Here the CDR3 reads CASSRTGPSGANVLTF. In DNA form, the CDR3 reads TGTGCCAGCAGTAGGACAGGGCCCTCTGGGGCCAACGTCCTGACTTTC.

This clonotype appeared a few times. The genes are TRBV10-3 and TRBJ2-1; possible D gene TRBD1, 6 bases. The germline CDR1 and CDR2 sequences are ENHRY and SYGVKD. The CDR3 length is 13 residues. V lost 6 bases and J lost 10, with 16 bases in between. In nucleotides, the CDR3 is TGTGCCATCAGCGGGGACGATCAGGGGGAGCAGTTCTTC. Translated: CAISGDDQGEQFF.

This clonotype was seen a handful of times. The J gene is TRBJ1-4, the V gene TRBV5-1; D might be TRBD1 (5 bases). Between the trimmed V and J ends, which lost 6 bases and 4 bases, there was a span of 13 bases. The CDR3 runs to 14 residues. Germline V gives CDR1 SGHRS, CDR2 YFSETQ. The DNA of the CDR3 is TGCGCCAGCAACCCAGGGCAGGTTAATGAAAAACTGTTTTTT. Its protein product is CASNPGQVNEKLFF.

The chain combines TRBV7-2 with TRBJ1-5; D gene unclear. This CDR3 has 16 residues. CDR1 SGHTA and CDR2 FQGNSA come from the germline V gene. The V and J ends lost 5 bases and 0 bases respectively, with 14 bases between them. The CDR3 region is CASSPWMELSNQPQHF. The CDR3 nucleotides are TGTGCCAGCAGCCCCTGGATGGAACTTAGCAATCAGCCCCAGCATTTT.

The chain employs TRBV20-1 and TRBJ1-1; tentative D call: TRBD1 (6 bases). Germline CDR1 reads DFQATT; CDR2 reads SNEGSKA (reference sequence). V lost 1 base and J lost 1, with 10 bases in between. The CDR3 runs 14 residues. CDR3 region: CSARGTDKNTEAFF. CDR3 coding DNA: TGCAGTGCTAGAGGGACAGACAAGAACACTGAAGCTTTCTTT.

The chain couples TRBV20-1 to TRBJ2-2, with no clear D. Trimming shortened V by 1 base and J by 6 bases, and 15 bases separated the two germline ends. Looked up from germline, CDR1 is DFQATT and CDR2 is SNEGSKA (reference sequence). The CDR3 consists of 15 residues. The CDR3 region has the DNA TGCAGTGCTAGAGCCTCCGGTTACCTTGCCGGGGAGCTGTTTTTT. It codes for CSARASGYLAGELFF.

This clonotype came up once. The chain joins TRBV7-9 to TRBJ2-2; TRBD2 might be the D (6 bases). This CDR3 has 17 amino acids. V was trimmed by 5 bases and J by 3 bases, leaving 19 bases between them. The germline V gene encodes CDR1 SEHNR and CDR2 FQNEAQ (reference sequence). CDR3 in amino acids: CASSKNFIGGDTGELFF. In DNA form, the CDR3 reads TGTGCCAGCAGCAAAAATTTTATCGGGGGAGACACCGGGGAGCTGTTTTTT.

The chain has TRBV12-3 or TRBV12-4 and TRBJ2-3; 9 bases align to TRBD2. The trim removed 3 bases at V and 8 bases at J, leaving 3 bases unmatched. The CDR3 spans 13 residues. The DNA of the CDR3 is TGTGCCAGCAGTTTGGCGCGGGGGGGTACGCAGTATTTT. Protein product: CASSLARGGTQYF.

The chain has TRBV21-1 and TRBJ1-5; the table's D call TRBD1 went unverified against the DNA. TRBV21-1 is an annotated pseudogene. This CDR3 region has 15 residues. Written as DNA, the CDR3 is TGTGCCAGCAGCAATTGGGGCCGAGGGGGCCAGCCCCAGCATTTT. The encoded protein is CASSNWGRGGQPQHF.

This clonotype came up a few times. The rearrangement links TRBV28 to TRBJ2-1, with a tentative D call TRBD2 (5 bases). Trimming shortened V by 7 bases and J by 4 bases, and 14 bases separated the two germline ends. CDR3 length: 14 residues. Germline V gene data show CDR1 as MDHEN and CDR2 as SYDVKM. In DNA, the CDR3 is TGTGCCAGCATTGGAGGCTCGCTTTACAATGAGCAGTTCTTC. Translating it yields CASIGGSLYNEQFF.

This chain uses TRBV27 with TRBJ1-1, with 7 nucleotides matching TRBD1. The trim removed 5 bases at V and 1 base at J, leaving 10 bases unmatched. The CDR3 has 16 residues. Germline lookup yields CDR1 MNHEY and CDR2 SMNVEV (reference sequence). As DNA, the CDR3 is TGTGCCAGCAGTCCTCACCGGACAGGACAGAACACTGAAGCTTTCTTT. This sequence encodes CASSPHRTGQNTEAFF.

This clonotype has only a few counts. The chain recombines TRBV28 with TRBJ1-2, with TRBD1 as a possible D gene (5 bases). Germline V gene data show CDR1 as MDHEN and CDR2 as SYDVKM. The CDR3 consists of 16 residues. Trimming pared 6 bases from V and 4 bases from J, leaving 21 bases between. CDR3 nucleotide sequence: TGTGCCAGCAGCTCAACGCGAGTAGTGAGGGGCTATGGCTACACCTTC. It translates to CASSSTRVVRGYGYTF.

Concerning this clonotype: A read error may produce the germline difference seen at one junction end. CDR3 nucleotide sequence: TGTGCCGGCAGTGACTTGACCCTACGGGGGACTCGGTACAATGAGCAGTTCTTC. This gives the protein CAGSDLTLRGTRYNEQFF. V and J are TRBV2 and TRBJ2-1, with D possibly TRBD2 on 6 matching bases. This CDR3 spans 18 amino acids. The germline V gene encodes CDR1 SNHLY and CDR2 FYNNEI. Based on the CDR3 plus reference TRBV2 and TRBJ2-1, the full variable domain is EPEVTQTPSHQVTQMGQEVILRCVPISNHLYFYWYRQILGQKVEFLVSFYNNEISEKSEIFDDQFSVERPDGSNFTLKIRSTKLEDSAMYFCAGSDLTLRGTRYNEQFFGPGTRLTVL.

The rearrangement links TRBV12-3 or TRBV12-4 to TRBJ1-1; D may be TRBD1 (6 bases). The germline V and J ends were trimmed by 5 bases and 2 bases, with 21 bases remaining between them. The CDR3 is made up of 17 amino acids. The CDR3 loop reads CASSGRGVGTTNTEAFF. The CDR3 region has the DNA TGTGCCAGCAGTGGACGAGGGGTGGGGACAACCAACACTGAAGCTTTCTTT.

The rearrangement joins TRBV20-1 to TRBJ2-1; 7 nucleotides align to TRBD1. Germline trimming cut 3 bases from V and 3 bases from J; bases unmatched to any gene: 2. Germline-derived CDR1 and CDR2 are DFQATT and SNEGSKA (reference sequence). This CDR3 is built from 13 residues. The CDR3 DNA is TGCAGTGCTAGGGACAGGAACTACAATGAGCAGTTCTTC. Encoded protein: CSARDRNYNEQFF.

V usage is TRBV29-1 and J usage is TRBJ2-5, with D maybe TRBD1 (6 bases). The V end lost 1 base, the J end lost 2 bases, and 11 bases lay between the germline ends. Germline V CDR1 and CDR2: SQVTM, ANQGSEA. The CDR3 runs to 14 residues. For the CDR3, the DNA is TGCAGCGTTGAAGGGTACAGGGTACAAGAGACCCAGTACTTC. This gives the protein CSVEGYRVQETQYF.

Remarks on this clonotype: The junction departs from germline at one end; a sequencing error may be responsible. The chain combines TRBV30 with TRBJ1-5, with D hard to call. In germline, CDR1 is GTSNPN, CDR2 SVGIG (reference sequence). The CDR3 has 13 amino acids. The CDR3: CAWRGYSNQLQHF. The CDR3 coding sequence is TGTGCCTGGAGAGGTTATAGCAATCAGCTCCAGCATTTT.

J is TRBJ1-5 and V is TRBV6-5; D uncertain. The CDR3 spans 13 residues. Trimming took off 5 bases at V and 3 bases at J, with 8 bases between the two ends. Germline loops: CDR1 MNHEY, CDR2 SVGAGI. The CDR3 bases are TGTGCCAGCAGTAACAGCCCCAATCAGCCCCAGCATTTT. It codes for CASSNSPNQPQHF.

This chain joins TRBV4-1 and TRBJ1-4; no firm D call. V was cut by 4 bases and J by 6 bases, with 9 bases left in between. Germline loops: CDR1 MGHRA, CDR2 YSYEKL. The CDR3 spans 13 residues. The DNA for the CDR3 is TGCGCCAGCAGCCGCCTACCTTATGAAAAACTGTTTTTT. It is translated as CASSRLPYEKLFF.

V and J are TRBV20-1 and TRBJ1-5; the match to TRBD1 covers 8 bases. Germline V gene lookup returns CDR1 DFQATT and CDR2 SNEGSKA (reference sequence). Trimming took 0 bases from V and 1 from J; bases not matched to a gene: 2. CDR3 length: 15 residues. As DNA, the CDR3 is TGCAGTGCTAGAGATTACAGGGGGAGCAATCAGCCCCAGCATTTT. It specifies CSARDYRGSNQPQHF.

This chain connects TRBV10-3 to TRBJ1-5, with unresolved D. The CDR3 has 16 residues. V lost 3 bases and J 1 base, leaving 13 bases between the germline ends. In germline, CDR1 is ENHRY, CDR2 SYGVKD. Here the CDR3 reads CAISERGLWSNQPQHF. For the CDR3, the DNA is TGTGCCATCAGTGAACGAGGGTTATGGAGCAATCAGCCCCAGCATTTT.

J is TRBJ2-7 and V is TRBV5-1; 9 bases are a match to TRBD1. V was pared by 4 bases and J by 0 bases, with 5 bases of the junction left unmatched. The CDR3 contains 15 residues. Per germline, CDR1 SGHRS and CDR2 YFSETQ. CDR3 bases: TGCGCCAGCAGCGGCGGACAGGGGATCTCCTACGAGCAGTACTTC. Translation gives CASSGGQGISYEQYF.

Remarks on this clonotype: This sequence may be a read error, since a much larger clone differs from it by one base. This chain joins TRBV12-3 or TRBV12-4 and TRBJ2-3, with unresolved D. The CDR3 has 14 residues. The DNA for the CDR3 is TGTGCCAGCAGTTTAGGGCCCACCCCAGATATGCAGTATTTT. Its protein is CASSLGPTPDMQYF.

This clonotype was detected only a few times. The chain combines TRBV6-6 with TRBJ2-3; no reliable D call. V shed 0 bases and J shed 3 bases, with 7 bases lying between them. The CDR3 runs to 14 residues. Germline-derived CDR1 and CDR2 are MNHNY and SVGAGI (reference sequence). CDR3 amino acids: CASSYSYGTDTQYF. The CDR3 bases are TGTGCCAGCAGTTACTCGTATGGGACAGATACGCAGTATTTT.